This T cell receptor beta chain was observed in a study of technical replicates of blood from a handful of donors. The length of the CDR3 is 17 residues. CDR1 and CDR2 (germline): SGDLS, YYNGEE. J was trimmed by 5 bases and V by 0 bases; bases with no gene match: 9. Produced via immunoSEQ multiplex PCR; TCRdb's table is partial and in-frame only. Seen here are about 12,000 clones, 80% to 90% observed once, and the top ten hold about an eighth. This chain uses TRBV9 with TRBJ2-1; 9 bases match TRBD2. The sample comprised PBMCs. This clonotype originated in a human donor in good health. The CDR3 loop is CASSVVTSGYRDNEQFF. CDR3 bases: TGTGCCAGCAGCGTAGTAACTAGCGGGTACCGAGACAATGAGCAGTTCTTC.